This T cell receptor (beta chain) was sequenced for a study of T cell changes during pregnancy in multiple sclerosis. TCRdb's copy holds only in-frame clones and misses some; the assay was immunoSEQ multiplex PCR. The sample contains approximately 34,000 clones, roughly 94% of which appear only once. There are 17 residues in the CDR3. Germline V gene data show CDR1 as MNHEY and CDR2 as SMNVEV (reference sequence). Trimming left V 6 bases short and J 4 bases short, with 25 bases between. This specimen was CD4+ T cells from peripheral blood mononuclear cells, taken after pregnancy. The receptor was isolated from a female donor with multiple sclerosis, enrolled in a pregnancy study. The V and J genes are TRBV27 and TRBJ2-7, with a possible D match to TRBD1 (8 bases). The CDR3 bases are TGTGCCAGCAGGGCTACACTAACAGGGGGGGGTCTTTACGAGCAGTACTTC. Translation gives CASRATLTGGGLYEQYF.